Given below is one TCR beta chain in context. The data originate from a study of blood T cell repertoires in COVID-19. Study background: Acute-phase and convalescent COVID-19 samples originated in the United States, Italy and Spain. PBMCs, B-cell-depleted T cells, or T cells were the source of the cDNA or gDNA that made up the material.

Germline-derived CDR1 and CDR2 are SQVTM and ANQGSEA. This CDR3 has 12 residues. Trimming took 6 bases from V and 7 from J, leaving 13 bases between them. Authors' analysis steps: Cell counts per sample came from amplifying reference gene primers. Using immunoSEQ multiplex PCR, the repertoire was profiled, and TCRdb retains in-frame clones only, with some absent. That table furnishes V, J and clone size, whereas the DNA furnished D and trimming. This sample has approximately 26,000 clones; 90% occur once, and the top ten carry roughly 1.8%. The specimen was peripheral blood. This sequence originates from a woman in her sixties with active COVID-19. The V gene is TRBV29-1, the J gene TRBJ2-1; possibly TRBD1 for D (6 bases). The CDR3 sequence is CSVNIQGNEQFF. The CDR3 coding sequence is TGCAGCGTCAATATCCAGGGGAATGAGCAGTTCTTC.